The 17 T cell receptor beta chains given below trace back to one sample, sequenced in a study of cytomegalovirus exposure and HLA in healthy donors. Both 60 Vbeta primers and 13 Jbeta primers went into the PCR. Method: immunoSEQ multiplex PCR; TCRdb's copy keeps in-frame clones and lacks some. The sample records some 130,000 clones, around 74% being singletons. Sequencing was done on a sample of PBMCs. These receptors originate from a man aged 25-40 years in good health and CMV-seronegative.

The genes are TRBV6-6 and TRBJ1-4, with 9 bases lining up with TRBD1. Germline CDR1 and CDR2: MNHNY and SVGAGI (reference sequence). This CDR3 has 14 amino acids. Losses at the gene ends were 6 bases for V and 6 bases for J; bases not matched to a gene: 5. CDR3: CASSTRTGDEKLFF. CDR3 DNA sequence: TGTGCCAGCAGCACCCGGACAGGGGATGAAAAACTGTTTTTT.

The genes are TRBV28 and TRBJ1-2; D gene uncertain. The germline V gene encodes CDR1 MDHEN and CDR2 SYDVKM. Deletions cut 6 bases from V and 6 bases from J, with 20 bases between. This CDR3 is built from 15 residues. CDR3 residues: CASSIPGEGLDGYTF. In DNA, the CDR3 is TGTGCCAGCAGCATCCCGGGAGAGGGCTTAGATGGCTACACCTTC.

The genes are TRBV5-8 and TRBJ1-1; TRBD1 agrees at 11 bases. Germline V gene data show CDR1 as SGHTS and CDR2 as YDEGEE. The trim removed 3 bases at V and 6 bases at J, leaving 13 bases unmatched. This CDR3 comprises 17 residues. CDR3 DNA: TGTGCCAGCAGCTGGGTATCCGGGACAGGGGGTTTTTCTGAAGCTTTCTTT. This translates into CASSWVSGTGGFSEAFF.

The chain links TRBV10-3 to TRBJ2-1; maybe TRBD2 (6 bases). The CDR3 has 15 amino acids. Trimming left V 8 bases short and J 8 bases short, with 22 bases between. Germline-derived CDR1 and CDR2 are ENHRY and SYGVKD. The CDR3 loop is CAIRDSSSHTDEQFF. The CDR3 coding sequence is TGTGCCATCCGGGACTCATCCTCCCATACGGATGAGCAGTTCTTC.

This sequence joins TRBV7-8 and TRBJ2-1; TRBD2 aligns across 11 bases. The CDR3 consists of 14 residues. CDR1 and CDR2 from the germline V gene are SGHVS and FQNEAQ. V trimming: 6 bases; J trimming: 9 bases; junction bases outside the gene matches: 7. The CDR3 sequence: CASRGLAAGSEQFF. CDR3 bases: TGTGCCAGCAGGGGACTAGCGGCGGGGAGTGAGCAGTTCTTC.

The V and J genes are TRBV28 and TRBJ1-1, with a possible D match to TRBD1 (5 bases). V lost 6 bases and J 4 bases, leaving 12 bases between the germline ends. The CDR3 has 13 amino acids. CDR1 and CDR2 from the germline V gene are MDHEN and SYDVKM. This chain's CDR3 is CASRAQGSTEAFF. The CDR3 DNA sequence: TGTGCCAGCAGAGCTCAGGGAAGCACTGAAGCTTTCTTT.

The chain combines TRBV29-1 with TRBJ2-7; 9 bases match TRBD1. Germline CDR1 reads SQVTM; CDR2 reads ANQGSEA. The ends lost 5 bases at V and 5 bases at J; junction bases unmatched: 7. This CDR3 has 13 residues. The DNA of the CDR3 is TGCAGCGTTCCGGGACAGGGTATTGACGAGCAGTACTTC. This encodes CSVPGQGIDEQYF.

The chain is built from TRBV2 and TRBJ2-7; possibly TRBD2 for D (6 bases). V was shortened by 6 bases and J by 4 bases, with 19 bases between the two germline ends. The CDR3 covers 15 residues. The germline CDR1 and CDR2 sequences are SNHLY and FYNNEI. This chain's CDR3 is CASSPAAGGIYEQYF. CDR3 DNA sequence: TGTGCCAGCAGCCCCGCGGCCGGGGGAATTTACGAGCAGTACTTC.

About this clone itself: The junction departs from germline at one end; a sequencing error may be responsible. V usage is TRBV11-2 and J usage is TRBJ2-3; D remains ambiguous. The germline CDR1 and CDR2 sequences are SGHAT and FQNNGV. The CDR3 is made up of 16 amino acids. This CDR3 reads CASSLRRDWSTDTQYF. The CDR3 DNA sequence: TGCGCCAGCAGCTTAAGGAGAGATTGGAGCACAGATACGCAGTATTTT.

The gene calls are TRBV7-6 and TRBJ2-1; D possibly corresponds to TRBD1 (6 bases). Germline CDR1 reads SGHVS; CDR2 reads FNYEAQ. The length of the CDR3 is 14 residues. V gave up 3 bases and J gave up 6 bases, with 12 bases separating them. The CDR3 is CASSLGEGGNEQFF. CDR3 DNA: TGTGCCAGCAGCTTGGGAGAAGGGGGCAATGAGCAGTTCTTC.

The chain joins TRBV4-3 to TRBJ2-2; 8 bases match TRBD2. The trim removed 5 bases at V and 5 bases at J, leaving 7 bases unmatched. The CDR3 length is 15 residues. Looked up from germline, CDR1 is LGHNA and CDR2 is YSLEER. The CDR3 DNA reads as TGCGCCAGCAGCGAAAAGCGGGGGTCGACCGGGGAGCTGTTTTTT. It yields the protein CASSEKRGSTGELFF.

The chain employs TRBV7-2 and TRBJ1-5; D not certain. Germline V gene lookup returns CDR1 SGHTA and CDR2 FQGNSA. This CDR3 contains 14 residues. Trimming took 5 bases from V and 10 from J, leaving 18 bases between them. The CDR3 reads CASSLQRDTTPQHF. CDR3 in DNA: TGTGCCAGCAGCCTACAAAGAGACACCACCCCCCAGCATTTT.

CDR3 nucleotide sequence: TGTGCCAGCTCACCAGCGGACAATAGCAATCAGCCCCAGCATTTT. Translating gives CASSPADNSNQPQHF. The rearrangement links TRBV18 to TRBJ1-5, with a tentative D call TRBD1 (5 bases). The CDR3 sequence is 15 residues long. V was shortened by 2 bases and J by 0 bases, with 8 bases between the two germline ends. CDR1 and CDR2 from the germline V gene are KGHSH and LQKENI.

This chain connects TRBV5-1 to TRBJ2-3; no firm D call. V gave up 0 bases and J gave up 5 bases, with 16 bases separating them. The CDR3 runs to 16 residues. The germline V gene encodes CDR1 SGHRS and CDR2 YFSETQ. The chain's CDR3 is CASSLGTALGLDTQYF. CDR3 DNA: TGCGCCAGCAGCTTGGGTACAGCACTTGGATTAGATACGCAGTATTTT.

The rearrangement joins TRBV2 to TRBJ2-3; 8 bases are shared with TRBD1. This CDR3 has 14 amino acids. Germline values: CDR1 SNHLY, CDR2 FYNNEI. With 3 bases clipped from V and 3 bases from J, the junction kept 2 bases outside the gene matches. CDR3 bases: TGTGCCAGCAGTGACAGGGGGCTGACAGATACGCAGTATTTT. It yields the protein CASSDRGLTDTQYF. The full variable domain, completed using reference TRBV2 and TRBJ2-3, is EPEVTQTPSHQVTQMGQEVILRCVPISNHLYFYWYRQILGQKVEFLVSFYNNEISEKSEIFDDQFSVERPDGSNFTLKIRSTKLEDSAMYFCASSDRGLTDTQYFGPGTRLTVL.

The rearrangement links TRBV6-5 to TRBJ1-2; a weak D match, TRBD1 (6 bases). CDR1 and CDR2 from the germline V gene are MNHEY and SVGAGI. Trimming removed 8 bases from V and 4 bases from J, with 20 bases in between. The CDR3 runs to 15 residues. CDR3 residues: CASCPRGWGRYGYTF. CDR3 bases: TGTGCCAGCTGTCCGCGGGGGTGGGGGCGCTATGGCTACACCTTC.

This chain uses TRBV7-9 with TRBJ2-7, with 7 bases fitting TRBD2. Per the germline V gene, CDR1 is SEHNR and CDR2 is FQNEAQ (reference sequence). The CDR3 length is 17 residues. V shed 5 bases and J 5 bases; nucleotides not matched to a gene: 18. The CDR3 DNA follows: TGTGCCAGCAGCCCATTACGTGTGTGGGAGCGGGGAAACGAGCAGTACTTC. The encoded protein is CASSPLRVWERGNEQYF.